This T cell receptor beta chain stems from a study of post-analysis software for immune sequencing data. As concerns this clonotype: As yet, its antigen is unknown.

V was trimmed by 5 bases and J by 12 bases, leaving 14 bases between them. The CDR3 contains 13 residues. Libraries were made from TCR beta cDNA, and they carried unique molecular identifiers. TCRdb re-derived calls from the PCR reads in MiXCR, one entry per CDR3 protein. The sample has roughly 650,000 distinct CDR3 sequences, 55% to 60% seen once. General study results and limits: Five TRBV segments, including TRBV5-6, TRBV5-1 and TRBV20-1, were more frequent in patients than controls. Multiple sclerosis patients showed significantly lower normalized Chao1 diversity than controls did.

The sequence was collected from a girl aged 2-9 years with multiple sclerosis. What was sequenced was blood. The rearrangement links TRBV12-3 or TRBV12-4 to TRBJ1-6; the D is unclear. The DNA of the CDR3 is TGTGCCAGCAGTACGGACCAAAACGGACCCCTCCACTTT. Its translation is CASSTDQNGPLHF.